The clone carrying this T cell receptor (beta chain) turned up a few times. Germline and genes here are mouse. The CDR3 end falls 1 residue outside the read, so it is completed with the germline J gene. The data belong to a study of tissue T cells after allogeneic stem cell transplantation. Sequencing of TCRbeta CDR3 at survey depth gave sequences and template counts. Only in-frame clones appear in the TCRdb table, and some are missing; sequencing was by immunoSEQ multiplex PCR. The profile shows some 17,000 clones, about three quarters of them singletons. The CDR3 runs 15 residues. V was clipped by 4 bases and J by 4 bases; unmatched bases: 4. CDR1 NNHDY and CDR2 SYVADS come from the germline V gene.

The sequence was collected from a female BALB/c mouse in good health. The strain bears MHC haplotype H2-d. V and J are TRBV13-3 and TRBJ2-2; 10 bases fit TRBD1. Source material: spleen. The covered CDR3 bases are TGTGCCAGCAGTTCCGGGACAGGGGTCACCGGGCAGCTCTAC. Translating it yields CASSSGTGVTGQLY. The whole CDR3 sequence reads CASSSGTGVTGQLYF.